This is a list of T cell receptor beta chains from one sample in a study of blood T cell repertoires in COVID-19. Libraries were prepared by immunoSEQ multiplex PCR; TCRdb keeps only in-frame clonotypes and omits some of them. This table holds about 140,000 clones, 81% found once. Material: peripheral blood. These receptors came from a human donor in a cohort sampled during active COVID-19. CDR3s include the opening cysteine and the closing phenylalanine or tryptophan. Each record gives: clone size, D gene, J gene, V gene, CDR3 DNA, CDR3 protein. A D gene is named only where the DNA matches it firmly. The size of a clone is reported for some rows only, either as once, few or many, or as a class for expanded clones.

few	TRBD2	TRBJ2-2	TRBV7-8	TGTGCCAGCAGCTTAGCCAGCGGGAGTTGGACCGGGGAGCTGTTTTTT	CASSLASGSWTGELFF
few	-	TRBJ2-2	TRBV6-5	TGTGCCAGCAGGGGGAACAGGGAGCACACCGGGGAGCTGTTTTTT	CASRGNREHTGELFF
once	-	TRBJ2-7	TRBV28	TGTGCCAGCACCACTTCTTCCTCCTACGAGCAGTACTTC	CASTTSSSYEQYF
-	-	TRBJ2-7	TRBV2	TGTGCCAGCAGTGAGGACTTTCGGGCGGGCGAGCAGTACTTC	CASSEDFRAGEQYF
once	-	TRBJ2-7	TRBV13	TGTGCCAGCAGCTTTGGTGGGCAGCAGTACTTC	CASSFGGQQYF
-	TRBD1	TRBJ1-2	TRBV2	TGTGCCAGCAGTGAAAGGCTCCGGGACAGACGCTATGGCTACACCTTC	CASSERLRDRRYGYTF
-	-	TRBJ1-1	TRBV29-1	TGCAGCGCTAGACAGCGTAACACTGAAGCTTTCTTT	CSARQRNTEAFF
-	TRBD1	TRBJ2-2	TRBV12-5	TGTGCTAGTGGCTACGGGACAGCCCGGAACACCGGGGAGCTGTTTTTT	CASGYGTARNTGELFF
-	TRBD2	TRBJ2-1	TRBV19	TGTGCCAGTAGTTTAGCGGGCGGGGATGAGCAGTTCTTC	CASSLAGGDEQFF
-	-	TRBJ2-7	TRBV6-6	TGTGCCAGCAGTTACTCAGAACGGGAGCAGTACTTC	CASSYSEREQYF
-	TRBD1	TRBJ2-7	TRBV9	TGTGCCAGCAGCGCACCGGGACAGGGCTACGAGCAGTACTTC	CASSAPGQGYEQYF
-	TRBD1	TRBJ2-1	TRBV28	TGTGCCAGCAGTTTCGGGACAGGGTACAATGAGCAGTTCTTC	CASSFGTGYNEQFF
-	TRBD2	TRBJ2-7	TRBV27	TGTGCCAGCAGTTTCGCCACTAGCGGGTCCTACGAGCAGTACTTC	CASSFATSGSYEQYF
-	TRBD1	TRBJ2-4	TRBV27	TGTGCCAGCAGTCCGGACAGGGCCAAAAACATTCAGTACTTC	CASSPDRAKNIQYF
-	TRBD1	TRBJ1-5	TRBV6-2/TRBV6-3	TGTGCCAGCAGTTACAGTTTTCAGGGACAGGGTGTGGATCAGCCCCAGCATTTT	CASSYSFQGQGVDQPQHF
-	-	TRBJ2-7	TRBV19	TGTGCCAGTAGTTCTGCTTACAGCTACGAGCAGTACTTC	CASSSAYSYEQYF
-	-	TRBJ2-3	TRBV5-1	TGCGCCAGCAGCTTGATGCAGGGCACAGATACGCAGTATTTT	CASSLMQGTDTQYF
-	-	TRBJ2-5	TRBV3-1/TRBV3-2	TGTGCCAGCAGCCAAGTGGCTAAGGGGGAAGGGACCCAGTACTTC	CASSQVAKGEGTQYF
once	-	TRBJ2-7	TRBV28	TGTGCCAGCAGTTTCCAGGGGTACGAGCAGTACTTC	CASSFQGYEQYF
-	TRBD1	TRBJ2-7	TRBV10-1	TGCGCCAGAAGCGGGACAGGGATCCCCTACGAGCAGTACTTC	CARSGTGIPYEQYF
-	TRBD1	TRBJ1-4	TRBV27	TGTGCCAGCCGTCCTATGCCGGGACAGAGTGGTGGCTCAACTAATGAAAAACTGTTTTTT	CASRPMPGQSGGSTNEKLFF
-	-	TRBJ1-2	TRBV6-5	TGTGCCAGCAGCCTACAGGGAAACTATGGCTACACCTTC	CASSLQGNYGYTF
-	-	TRBJ2-7	TRBV27	TGTGCCAGCAGAGAAGAGACCGGAGCTTACCCAGAGCAGTACTTC	CASREETGAYPEQYF
-	TRBD1	TRBJ2-7	TRBV6-6	TGTGCCAGCAGTTACAGTGGGACAGAGTACGAGCAGTACTTC	CASSYSGTEYEQYF
-	TRBD1	TRBJ1-5	TRBV4-1	TGCGCCAGCAGCCTCCGGGGGCAGGGGGATAATCAGCCCCAGCATTTT	CASSLRGQGDNQPQHF
-	TRBD1	TRBJ2-7	TRBV5-1	TGCGCCAGCAGCTCACGGACAGGGTCCTACGAGCAGTACTTC	CASSSRTGSYEQYF
-	TRBD2	TRBJ2-7	TRBV7-2	TGTGCCAGCAGCTTACGAAGCACTAGCGGGGGATCCTACGAGCAGTACTTC	CASSLRSTSGGSYEQYF
once	TRBD1	TRBJ1-1	TRBV6-2/TRBV6-3	TGTGCCAGCAGTTACGGGACCTACCTAAGGGACAGGACAAACACTGAAGCTTTCTTT	CASSYGTYLRDRTNTEAFF
-	TRBD2	TRBJ2-3	TRBV6-2/TRBV6-3	TGTGCCAGCAGTACATATAGCGGGAAGTTGACAGATACGCAGTATTTT	CASSTYSGKLTDTQYF
-	-	TRBJ2-2	TRBV24-1	TGTGCCACCAGTGACCCGACGACAGGATTCACCGGGGAGCTGTTTTTT	CATSDPTTGFTGELFF
-	-	TRBJ2-5	TRBV7-3	TGTGCCAGCAGCGCAAGTGGGCCCCAGTACTTC	CASSASGPQYF
-	-	TRBJ2-5	TRBV7-6	TGTGCCAGCAGCCCTTCGGGAGAGACCCAGTACTTC	CASSPSGETQYF
-	-	TRBJ1-1	TRBV6-1	TGTGCCAGCAGTGAACAGGGGCTGTACACTGAAGCTTTCTTT	CASSEQGLYTEAFF
once	TRBD2	TRBJ2-7	TRBV7-8	TGTGCCAGCAGCTTAGCTATGACTAGCGGACCTTACGAGCAGTACTTC	CASSLAMTSGPYEQYF
-	-	TRBJ1-6	TRBV5-1	TGCGCCAGCAGCTTGCGGGGGGCGGTAAATTCACCCCTCCACTTT	CASSLRGAVNSPLHF
-	-	TRBJ2-7	TRBV21-1	TGTGCCAGCAGCTACCCGGTGGGGACAGGGGGCGATAAGGACTCCTACGAGCAGTACTTC	CASSYPVGTGGDKDSYEQYF
-	TRBD1	TRBJ1-1	TRBV18	TGTGCCAGCTCACCGCAGACAGGGGCTGAAGCTTTCTTT	CASSPQTGAEAFF
-	TRBD2	TRBJ2-7	TRBV7-2	TGTGCCAGCAGCTCTACGACTAGCGGAACCTACGAGCAGTACTTC	CASSSTTSGTYEQYF
few	-	TRBJ1-1	TRBV7-9	TGTGCCAGCAGCTCCTGGACGGGAAACACTGAAGCTTTCTTT	CASSSWTGNTEAFF
-	-	TRBJ2-5	TRBV11-2	TGTGCCAGCAGCTTAGGGGAGTGGGCAGGCCAACAAGAGACCCAGTACTTC	CASSLGEWAGQQETQYF
-	TRBD2	TRBJ2-7	TRBV5-6	TGTGCCAGCAGCTTTCCCGGGACTAGCGGTTTATACGAGCAGTACTTC	CASSFPGTSGLYEQYF
-	-	TRBJ1-4	TRBV7-9	TGTGCCAGCAGCCCCAGGGGCAACGAAAAACTGTTTTTT	CASSPRGNEKLFF